This T cell receptor beta chain was obtained from a study of CD8+ T cells in alopecia areata. Whole-study findings and limits: Lesional scalp, notably in alopecia totalis/universalis, had clonality above that of normal scalp. Researchers reported that TCR sharing among patients proved less clear than in mice, possibly HLA-linked. Resident alphabeta T cells of normal skin are also sequenced in scalp samples.

Comment on this clone: Its antigen is unknown.

The CDR3 sequence is 14 residues long. Trimming took 6 bases from V and 5 from J, leaving 17 bases between them. Germline V gives CDR1 SQVTM, CDR2 ANQGSEA. The researchers isolated CD4+ and CD8+ T cells from PBMCs by sorting. Sequencing used cDNA as its template, made by extracting RNA and reverse transcribing it. Only in-frame clones appear in the TCRdb table, and some are missing; sequencing was by immunoSEQ multiplex PCR. The sample yields roughly 120,000 clones, approximately 58% seen once. The TCR comes from a human donor in good health. The V and J genes are TRBV29-1 and TRBJ2-1; tentative D call: TRBD2 (7 bases). Sequencing input: CD4+ T cells sorted from blood. DNA of the CDR3: TGCAGCGTGGTTGGGGGGGCAGGAAACAATGAGCAGTTCTTC. Protein: CSVVGGAGNNEQFF.